Presented here are 23 T cell receptor beta chains from one specimen sequenced in a study of OX40 agonist ivuxolimab in advanced cancers. Some clones are missing from TCRdb's copy, which holds only in-frame ones; the method was immunoSEQ multiplex PCR. The sample gives approximately 60,000 clones, 70% to 90% of which show up once; roughly 10% is in the top ten. Sequenced material: CD4+ or CD8+ T cells sorted from blood, taken in a trial of the OX40 agonist ivuxolimab. The receptors derive from an adult with an advanced solid tumor such as melanoma, head and neck, liver or kidney cancer.

This rearrangement joins TRBV28 to TRBJ1-2, with TRBD1 matching 8 bases. Germline trimming cut 6 bases from V and 4 bases from J; bases unmatched to any gene: 10. The CDR3 extends over 15 amino acids. CDR1 MDHEN and CDR2 SYDVKM come from the germline V gene. CDR3 loop: CASSEQGERVYGYTF. CDR3 coding DNA: TGTGCCAGCAGCGAACAGGGGGAACGGGTCTATGGCTACACCTTC.

The V call is TRBV7-8, the J call TRBJ2-7; TRBD1 might be the D (6 bases). This CDR3 has 14 residues. The germline V gene has CDR1 SGHVS and CDR2 FQNEAQ. Trimming cost V 4 bases and J 2 bases, with 12 bases left between them. CDR3 nucleotide sequence: TGTGCCAGCAGCTCAAAACAGGGAACCTACGAGCAGTACGTC. This encodes CASSSKQGTYEQYV.

The chain combines TRBV21-1 with TRBJ1-3; the D call TRBD1 from the table was never checked on the DNA. TRBV21-1 is classified as a pseudogene. There are 15 residues in the CDR3. CDR3 sequence: CASSKVEGAGNTIYF. The DNA for the CDR3 is TGTGCCAGCAGCAAAGTGGAAGGGGCTGGAAACACCATATATTTT.

V is TRBV27 and J is TRBJ1-2, with unresolved D. The V and J ends lost 6 bases and 0 bases respectively, with 14 bases between them. Germline V gene data show CDR1 as MNHEY and CDR2 as SMNVEV (reference sequence). The CDR3 covers 15 residues. The CDR3 region has the DNA TGTGCCAGCAGCTCCTTTCGGGCAGCTAACTATGGCTACACCTTC. It is translated as CASSSFRAANYGYTF.

The gene calls are TRBV6-8 and TRBJ2-1, with 9 bases matching TRBD1. CDR1 and CDR2 (germline): MNHGY, SAAAGT. J gave up 1 base and V 8 bases, and 6 bases lay outside the gene matches. This CDR3 is 15 amino acids long. CDR3 nucleotide sequence: TGTGCCAGCGCGTTAGACAGGGGGTCCTACAATGAGCAGTTCTTC. Translating gives CASALDRGSYNEQFF.

This clone was seen a few times. V usage is TRBV28 and J usage is TRBJ1-5, with D hard to call. The germline V gene encodes CDR1 MDHEN and CDR2 SYDVKM. V was cut by 3 bases and J by 1 base, with 4 bases left in between. The CDR3 totals 13 residues. CDR3 in amino acids: CASSLASNQPQHF. CDR3 DNA: TGTGCCAGCAGTTTGGCAAGCAATCAGCCCCAGCATTTT.

This clone was found once. J is TRBJ2-3 and V is TRBV29-1, with TRBD2 matching 12 bases. J gave up 6 bases and V 4 bases, and 2 bases lay outside the gene matches. This CDR3 contains 13 residues. Germline CDR1 reads SQVTM; CDR2 reads ANQGSEA. The CDR3 DNA sequence: TGCAGCGTTGGACTAGCGGGGGCCGATACGCAGTATTTT. Encoded protein: CSVGLAGADTQYF.

V usage is TRBV5-1 and J usage is TRBJ1-1; 7 positions match TRBD1. V lost 1 base to trimming and J lost 2 bases; unmatched junction nucleotides: 8. This CDR3 has 16 amino acids. Per germline, CDR1 SGHRS and CDR2 YFSETQ. This chain's CDR3 is CASSLLGTALNTEAFF. In nucleotides, the CDR3 is TGCGCCAGCAGCTTGCTCGGGACAGCTCTTAACACTGAAGCTTTCTTT.

The V call is TRBV5-4, the J call TRBJ1-3; perhaps TRBD1 as D (5 bases). CDR3 length: 14 amino acids. V lost 0 bases and J lost 4, with 8 bases in between. CDR1 is SGHNT, CDR2 YYREEE, per germline (reference sequence). CDR3 region: CASSLGDSGNTIYF. CDR3 DNA: TGTGCCAGCAGCTTGGGGGACTCGGGAAACACCATATATTTT.

The rearrangement links TRBV29-1 to TRBJ1-4; weak D call: TRBD1 (5 bases). Per germline, CDR1 SQVTM and CDR2 ANQGSEA. The CDR3 runs 15 residues. V was pared by 7 bases and J by 11 bases, with 26 bases between. The CDR3 coding sequence is TGCAGCGGTGAGTTCGGGACCAGCGCCTTTTCGAAACTGTTTTTT. This translates into CSGEFGTSAFSKLFF.

The V gene is TRBV4-2, the J gene TRBJ2-3, with D unclear. With 0 bases removed from V and 5 bases from J, the gap between germline ends came to 12 bases. Germline loops: CDR1 LGHNA, CDR2 YNFKEQ. The CDR3 extends over 15 amino acids. CDR3 DNA: TGTGCCAGCAGCCAAGAGGTGGGTTCAGGAGATACGCAGTATTTT. Translating it yields CASSQEVGSGDTQYF.

The CDR3 reads CASTWGRGEVQPQHF. CDR3 coding DNA: TGTGCCAGCACCTGGGGCAGGGGAGAGGTTCAGCCCCAGCATTTT. The rearrangement links TRBV28 to TRBJ1-5, with D perhaps TRBD1 (6 bases). V was shortened by 7 bases and J by 6 bases, with 19 bases between the two germline ends. This CDR3 is 15 amino acids long. Germline CDR1 is MDHEN and CDR2 is SYDVKM.

The chain has TRBV7-2 and TRBJ2-1, with 8 nucleotides matching TRBD2. Germline CDR1 and CDR2: SGHTA and FQGNSA. V lost 5 bases, J lost 6 bases, and 15 bases stayed unmatched. This CDR3 has 17 residues. CDR3 in DNA: TGTGCCAGCAGCCTGAACCCGGGACTAGTTGTATTCAATGAGCAGTTCTTC. It translates to CASSLNPGLVVFNEQFF. The variable domain in full, with the rest retrieved from reference TRBV7-2 and TRBJ2-1, is GAGVSQSPSNKVTEKGKDVELRCDPISGHTALYWYRQSLGQGLEFLIYFQGNSAPDKSGLPSDRFSAERTGGSVSTLTIQRTQQEDSAVYLCASSLNPGLVVFNEQFFGPGTRLTVL.

The chain joins TRBV14 to TRBJ2-1, with D perhaps matching TRBD2 (6 bases). The CDR3 length is 16 residues. Germline V gives CDR1 SGHDN, CDR2 FVKESK. Trimming left V 3 bases short and J 3 bases short, with 15 bases between. CDR3 sequence (DNA): TGTGCCAGCAGCCACCCCGGGAGACACAACTACAATGAGCAGTTCTTC. Translation: CASSHPGRHNYNEQFF. The full variable domain, its missing parts supplied by reference TRBV14 and TRBJ2-1, is EAGVTQFPSHSVIEKGQTVTLRCDPISGHDNLYWYRRVMGKEIKFLLHFVKESKQDESGMPNNRFLAERTGGTYSTLKVQPAELEDSGVYFCASSHPGRHNYNEQFFGPGTRLTVL.

This chain uses TRBV11-2 with TRBJ2-1; 10 bases are a match to TRBD2. Losses at the gene ends were 4 bases for V and 2 bases for J; bases not matched to a gene: 5. Looked up from germline, CDR1 is SGHAT and CDR2 is FQNNGV. The CDR3 sequence is 16 residues long. As DNA, the CDR3 is TGTGCCAGCAGCTGGGGGCTAGCGGGAGCCTACAATGAGCAGTTCTTC. It codes for CASSWGLAGAYNEQFF.

The J gene is TRBJ1-2, the V gene TRBV10-3; 7 nucleotides align to TRBD1. CDR1 is ENHRY, CDR2 SYGVKD, per germline. V trimming: 2 bases; J trimming: 4 bases; junction bases outside the gene matches: 4. This CDR3 comprises 14 residues. The CDR3 sequence: CAISEEGQSYGYTF. The CDR3 region has the DNA TGTGCCATCAGTGAGGAGGGACAGTCCTATGGCTACACCTTC.

The chain joins TRBV27 to TRBJ2-5; 8 nucleotides align to TRBD2. With 7 bases clipped from V and 4 bases from J, the junction kept 23 bases outside the gene matches. This CDR3 has 19 residues. Germline V gene lookup returns CDR1 MNHEY and CDR2 SMNVEV (reference sequence). The CDR3 region is CASTASLRSGRARGETQYF. The DNA for the CDR3 is TGTGCCAGCACCGCCTCCCTGAGAAGCGGGAGAGCCAGGGGAGAGACCCAGTACTTC.

The chain links TRBV5-8 to TRBJ2-3, with D perhaps TRBD1 (5 bases). Germline-derived CDR1 and CDR2 are SGHTS and YDEGEE. The V gene lost 3 bases and the J gene lost 0 bases, with 8 bases spanning the gap. The CDR3 spans 14 residues. The CDR3 DNA follows: TGTGCCAGCAGCTGGACATCTAGCACAGATACGCAGTATTTT. Residues: CASSWTSSTDTQYF. Using reference TRBV5-8 and TRBJ2-3 for the parts outside the CDR3, the full variable domain is EAGVTQSPTHLIKTRGQQATLRCSPISGHTSVYWYQQALGLGLQFLLWYDEGEERNRGNFPPRFSGRQFPNYSSELNVNALELEDSALYLCASSWTSSTDTQYFGPGTRLTVL.

The chain couples TRBV4-3 to TRBJ1-2; TRBD1 matches at 8 bases. Germline-derived CDR1 and CDR2 are LGHNA and YSLEER. V lost 4 bases and J lost 1; bases outside the gene matches: 11. CDR3 size: 17 residues. The CDR3: CASSPQGQGAYNYGYTF. CDR3 in DNA: TGCGCCAGCAGCCCCCAAGGGCAGGGGGCGTATAACTATGGCTACACCTTC.

V usage is TRBV7-9 and J usage is TRBJ2-2; D assignment may be TRBD1 or TRBD2 (5 bases each). This CDR3 has 17 amino acids. V was clipped by 7 bases and J by 1 base, with 19 bases between them. In germline, CDR1 is SEHNR, CDR2 FQNEAQ (reference sequence). DNA for the CDR3: TGTGCCAGCACCCCAGGTACCGGGGCCGGGAACACCGGGGAGCTGTTTTTT. It translates to CASTPGTGAGNTGELFF. Full variable domain (remainder filled in from reference TRBV7-9 and TRBJ2-2): DTGVSQNPRHKITKRGQNVTFRCDPISEHNRLYWYRQTLGQGPEFLTYFQNEAQLEKSRLLSDRFSAERPKGSFSTLEIQRTEQGDSAMYLCASTPGTGAGNTGELFFGEGSRLTVL.

The rearrangement links TRBV2 to TRBJ1-1; D gene unclear. Trimming pared 0 bases from V and 1 base from J, leaving 9 bases between. Germline-derived CDR1 and CDR2 are SNHLY and FYNNEI. There are 15 residues in the CDR3. CDR3 DNA sequence: TGTGCCAGCAGTGAAGCGCAGTCAGAGAACACTGAAGCTTTCTTT. It encodes CASSEAQSENTEAFF.

This chain joins TRBV27 and TRBJ2-5; 8 positions match TRBD2. Germline V CDR1 and CDR2: MNHEY, SMNVEV (reference sequence). Trimming removed 4 bases from V and 9 bases from J; junction bases left unmatched: 10. There are 14 residues in the CDR3. CDR3 in DNA: TGTGCCAGCAGTTCCCTCGGACTAGCAGGGTCCCAGTACTTC. Protein sequence: CASSSLGLAGSQYF.

V and J are TRBV7-9 and TRBJ1-4; the D gene is possibly TRBD1 (6 bases). With 5 bases removed from V and 8 bases from J, the gap between germline ends came to 30 bases. Per the germline V gene, CDR1 is SEHNR and CDR2 is FQNEAQ (reference sequence). This CDR3 region has 19 residues. This CDR3 reads CASSRHEREGQSQVEKLFF. CDR3 bases: TGTGCCAGCAGCCGACATGAAAGAGAAGGACAGTCCCAAGTGGAAAAACTGTTTTTT.